This TCR beta chain derives from a study of STAT3 mutations in large granular lymphocyte leukemia. The study's findings and limits: At least one immunodominant TCR beta clonotype appeared in every T-cell large granular lymphocyte leukemia patient.

As for this clone: Its antigen is not known.

The V gene's germline CDR1 is MNHEY and CDR2 SVGAGI. The CDR3 consists of 15 residues. V was cut by 3 bases and J by 5 bases, with 16 bases left in between. Some clones are missing from TCRdb's copy, which holds only in-frame ones; the method was immunoSEQ multiplex PCR. The repertoire holds over 10,000 clones, with 81% as singletons. This TCR derives from a man aged 60 to 75 with T-cell large granular lymphocyte leukemia. Some clones in this sample may be carry-over from other donors' samples. The rearrangement joins TRBV6-5 to TRBJ1-1; D gene unclear. The sample consisted of peripheral blood mononuclear cells. The CDR3 loop is CASSYSSSGRTEAFF. CDR3 nucleotide sequence: TGTGCCAGCAGTTATTCATCGAGTGGTAGGACTGAAGCTTTCTTT.